What follows describes a single TCR beta chain. Amplified TCR beta CDR3 regions derived from RNA transcripts. The study used the HTBI primer set for a first-round RT-PCR of the TCR CDR3. TCRdb independently ran MiXCR on the multiplex PCR reads; one entry per CDR3 protein. The table shows some 460,000 distinct CDR3 sequences, with 15% to 19% occurring only once. CDR1 is PRHDT and CDR2 is FYEKMQ in the germline V gene (reference sequence). J was trimmed by 9 bases and V by 5 bases; bases with no gene match: 15. This CDR3 is built from 16 residues. The sample is drawn from a study of T cells in Graves' hyperthyroidism and ophthalmopathy. Study background: Peripheral blood was taken when the disease was first diagnosed, before any treatment began.

Sample: blood. The V and J genes are TRBV13 and TRBJ2-1, with 8 bases identical to TRBD2. The receptor comes from a woman aged 18-29 years with Graves' hyperthyroidism. CDR3: CASSRRPYGTRIEQFF. The CDR3 DNA follows: TGTGCCAGCAGCCGAAGACCGTACGGGACTAGGATTGAGCAGTTCTTC.